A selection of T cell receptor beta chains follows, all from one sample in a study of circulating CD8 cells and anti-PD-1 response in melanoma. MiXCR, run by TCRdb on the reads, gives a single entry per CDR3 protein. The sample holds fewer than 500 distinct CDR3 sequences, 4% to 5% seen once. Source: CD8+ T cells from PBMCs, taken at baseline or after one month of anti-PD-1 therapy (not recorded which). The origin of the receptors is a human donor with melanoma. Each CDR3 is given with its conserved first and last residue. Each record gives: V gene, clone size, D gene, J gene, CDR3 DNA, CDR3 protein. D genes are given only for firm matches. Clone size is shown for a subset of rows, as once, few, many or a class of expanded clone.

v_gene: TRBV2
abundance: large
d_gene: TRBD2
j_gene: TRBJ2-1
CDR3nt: TGTGCCAGCAGCGGCGGGAGCTCCTACAATGAGCAGTTCTTC
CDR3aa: CASSGGSSYNEQFF

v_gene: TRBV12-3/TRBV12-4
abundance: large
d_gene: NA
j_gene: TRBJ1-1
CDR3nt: TGTGCCAGCAGGAAGATCTTTCGGGGTTCGGACACTGAAGCTTTCTTT
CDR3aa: CASRKIFRGSDTEAFF

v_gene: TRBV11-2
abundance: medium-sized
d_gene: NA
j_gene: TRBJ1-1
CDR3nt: TGTGCCAGCAGCTTGGGACCGGGAATCACTGAAGCTTTCTTT
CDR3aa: CASSLGPGITEAFF

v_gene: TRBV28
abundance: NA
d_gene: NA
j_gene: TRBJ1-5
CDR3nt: TGTGCCAGCAGTCCCTTCCGGGGGGCGAAGCCCCAGCATTTT
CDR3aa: CASSPFRGAKPQHF

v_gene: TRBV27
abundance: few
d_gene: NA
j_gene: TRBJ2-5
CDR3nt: TGTGCCAGCAGTCCAACCGGGACCTACGGCGAGACCCAGTACTTT
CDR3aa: CASSPTGTYGETQYF

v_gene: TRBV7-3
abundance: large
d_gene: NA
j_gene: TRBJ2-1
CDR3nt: TGTGCCAGCAGCTTAATCGGCAGCCCCAGCTCCTACAATGAGCAGTTCTTC
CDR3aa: CASSLIGSPSSYNEQFF

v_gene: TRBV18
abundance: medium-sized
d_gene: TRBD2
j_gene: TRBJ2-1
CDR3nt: TGTGCCAGCTCACCCGTAGCGGGAGGGCTCACCTACAATGAGCAGTTCTTC
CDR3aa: CASSPVAGGLTYNEQFF

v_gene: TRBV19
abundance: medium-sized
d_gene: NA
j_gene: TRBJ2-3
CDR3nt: TGTGCCAGTAGTATAGGATCTACATTTTCGGCAGATACGCAGTATTTT
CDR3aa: CASSIGSTFSADTQYF

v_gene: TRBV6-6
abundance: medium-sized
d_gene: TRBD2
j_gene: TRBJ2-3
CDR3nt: TGTGCCAGCAGTTACCTAGCGGGCGGTACAGATACGCAGTATTTT
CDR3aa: CASSYLAGGTDTQYF

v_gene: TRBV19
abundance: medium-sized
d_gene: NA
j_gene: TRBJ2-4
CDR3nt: TGTGCCAGTGGTGACGTCGGCGGGAACATTCAGTACTTC
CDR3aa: CASGDVGGNIQYF